A selection of T cell receptor beta chains follows, all from one sample in a study of T cell responses to AZD1222 COVID-19 vaccine. Method: immunoSEQ multiplex PCR; TCRdb's copy keeps in-frame clones and lacks some. The sample holds 130,000 or so clones; around 90% are singletons and the top ten take roughly 0.98%. Sequenced here: peripheral blood, sampled 28 days after the second AZD1222 dose. Receptors were obtained from an adult who received the AZD1222 COVID-19 vaccine. Each CDR3 is given with its conserved first and last residue. The D gene is left open where the match is weak. Size is omitted from some rows. Given values are once, few, many or a class for expanded clones.

v_gene,abundance,d_gene,j_gene,CDR3nt,CDR3aa
TRBV5-1,.,.,TRBJ2-3,TGCGCCAGCAGAAGGGAGGATACGCAGTATTTT,CASRREDTQYF
TRBV27,.,TRBD1,TRBJ2-2,TGTGCCAGCAGACCGGGACAGGGGGTATATGGCGGGGAGCTGTTTTTT,CASRPGQGVYGGELFF
TRBV7-7,.,TRBD1,TRBJ2-1,TGTGCTAGCAGCGTCGGGCGGACAGGGGGTAGGGATGAGCAGTTCTTC,CASSVGRTGGRDEQFF
TRBV30,.,.,TRBJ1-1,TGTGCCTGGAGTGTCACCCTGGGCACTGAAGCTTTCTTT,CAWSVTLGTEAFF
TRBV21-1,.,.,TRBJ1-1,TGTGCCAGCAGGACAGTAATAGCTACACGCACTGAAGCTTTCTTT,CASRTVIATRTEAFF
TRBV5-6,.,.,TRBJ2-7,TGTGCCAGCAGCTTTTCTCGGGGCTACGAGCAGTACTTC,CASSFSRGYEQYF
TRBV6-5,.,.,TRBJ1-1,TGTGCCAGTAGACCCTTACGGGGGAGGACTGAAGCTTTCTTT,CASRPLRGRTEAFF
TRBV11-2,.,TRBD2,TRBJ2-7,TGTGCCAGCAGCTTAGGGACAGCGGGAGCCCTATACGAGCAGTACTTC,CASSLGTAGALYEQYF
TRBV14,.,TRBD1,TRBJ2-4,TGTGCCAGCAGCCGACAGGACAGGGGGGCCAAAAACATTCAGTACTTC,CASSRQDRGAKNIQYF
TRBV29-1,once,TRBD1,TRBJ1-2,TGCAGCGTTGCAAGGACAGGCCATGAAGGCTACACCTTC,CSVARTGHEGYTF
TRBV2,.,TRBD2,TRBJ2-1,TGTGCCAGCAGTGAAGAAAGGGGAACTAGCGGGAGTTGGGGATACAATGAGCAGTTCTTC,CASSEERGTSGSWGYNEQFF
TRBV21-1,.,.,TRBJ2-7,TGTGCCAGCAGCAAAGTTTCGGCGGGAGGAGACGAGCAGTACTTC,CASSKVSAGGDEQYF
TRBV11-3,.,TRBD1,TRBJ2-1,TGTGCCAGCAGCTTGACCGGACAGGGGAGCAGGGAGCAGTTCTTC,CASSLTGQGSREQFF
TRBV6-5,.,TRBD1,TRBJ2-2,TGTGCCAGCAGTTACGGCGGGACAGGCAACACCGGGGAGCTGTTTTTT,CASSYGGTGNTGELFF
TRBV4-1,.,TRBD1,TRBJ1-5,TGCGCCAGCAGCACCCGGGACAGGGGCTTTCAGCCCCAGCATTTT,CASSTRDRGFQPQHF
TRBV9,.,.,TRBJ1-2,TGTGCCAGCACCCCTGCTGGTAGCTATGGCTACACCTTC,CASTPAGSYGYTF
TRBV28,.,.,TRBJ1-1,TGTGCCAGCAGTTTACGGGGTTCTGAAGCTTTCTTT,CASSLRGSEAFF
TRBV12-3/TRBV12-4,once,.,TRBJ1-1,TGTGCCAGCGCGGCTGGGGGGAACACTGAAGCTTTCTTT,CASAAGGNTEAFF
TRBV7-2,.,.,TRBJ1-2,TGTGCCAGCAGCCCTAACATCTATGGCTACACCTTC,CASSPNIYGYTF
TRBV14,.,TRBD1,TRBJ2-1,TGTGCCAGCAGCCCCTTCGGACAGGGTAGAAATGAGCAGTTCTTC,CASSPFGQGRNEQFF
TRBV6-4,few,.,TRBJ2-6,TGTGCCAGCAGTGACTCAGGGGGGTCTGGGGCCAACGTCCTGACTTTC,CASSDSGGSGANVLTF
TRBV7-8,.,TRBD2,TRBJ2-7,TGTGCCAGCAGCCGTATTACTAGCGGCTTCTCCTACGAGCAGTACTTC,CASSRITSGFSYEQYF